Following are 28 T cell receptor beta chains from one sample sequenced in a study of T cell responses to AZD1222 COVID-19 vaccine (dated by TCRdb to the early 2020s). Explained via the paper, the time point label denotes: baseline before first vaccination. Libraries were made using the immunoSEQ multiplex PCR assay. Here the immuneACCESS table is served through TCRdb, limited to in-frame sequences with V and J called. Missing clones are a known gap in these copies; in checked studies unresolved V genes cover under half, and the rest lacks a known reason. Within this sample are 95,000 to 150,000 clones, with roughly nine tenths of them counted one time only. Clones ranked in the top ten supply approximately 3.4% of the sample. This material consisted of peripheral blood, taken on day 0 of AZD1222 vaccination. The receptors stem from an adult in good health.

This sequence joins TRBV4-3 and TRBJ2-3; a weak D match, TRBD1 (7 bases). Trimming left V 1 base short and J 3 bases short, with 23 bases between. Germline CDR1 and CDR2: LGHNA and YSLEER. The CDR3 is 19 residues long. CDR3 sequence reads: CASSQAAQGWSGVTDTQYF. CDR3 coding DNA: TGCGCCAGCAGCCAAGCGGCACAGGGGTGGTCGGGGGTTACAGATACGCAGTATTTT.

The chain links TRBV12-2 to TRBJ2-3; TRBD2 is the table's D call and was not checked against the DNA. TRBV12-2 is shown as a pseudogene. This CDR3 comprises 16 residues. In DNA form, the CDR3 reads TGTGCAAGTCGCTCGGAGGCCGGGACTATCACAGATACGCAGTATTTT. Protein sequence: CASRSEAGTITDTQYF.

The CDR3 coding sequence is TGCACCAGCCCGGGGACTAGCGGTCGTTACAATGAGCAGTTCTTC. Its translation: CTSPGTSGRYNEQFF. This sequence joins TRBV1 and TRBJ2-1; the tabulated D call, TRBD2, remains unverified against the DNA. TRBV1 is flagged as a pseudogene. This CDR3 is 15 amino acids long.

This clone appeared once. This CDR3 is also generated by other DNA sequences in the sample. This sequence joins TRBV9 and TRBJ2-7, with 9 bases that match TRBD2. CDR1 SGDLS and CDR2 YYNGEE come from the germline V gene. The CDR3 sequence is 15 residues long. Trimming took 0 bases from V and 2 from J; bases not matched to a gene: 3. This CDR3 is CASSVGASGTYEQYF. The CDR3 nucleotides read TGTGCCAGCAGCGTAGGAGCTAGCGGGACCTACGAGCAGTACTTC.

J is TRBJ1-6 and V is TRBV27; D is possibly TRBD1 (5 bases). V was cut by 4 bases and J by 11 bases, with 21 bases left in between. The germline CDR1 and CDR2 sequences are MNHEY and SMNVEV (reference sequence). The length of the CDR3 is 16 residues. The CDR3 loop is CASSSTRLLSGAPLHF. CDR3 coding DNA: TGTGCCAGCAGTTCGACCCGCCTCCTATCGGGGGCACCCCTCCACTTT.

The chain recombines TRBV5-5 with TRBJ2-7; weak D call: TRBD1 (6 bases). V lost 6 bases to trimming and J lost 2 bases, with 15 bases between them. Germline CDR1 SGHKS, CDR2 YYEKEE (reference sequence). The CDR3 runs to 14 residues. The CDR3 nucleotides read TGTGCCAGCAAACCGGGACACAAAACCTACGAGCAGTACTTC. It is translated as CASKPGHKTYEQYF.

The V gene is TRBV18, the J gene TRBJ1-5; D might be TRBD1 (6 bases). Germline V lookup: CDR1 KGHSH, CDR2 LQKENI. The ends were cut back, 4 bases at V and 1 base at J, with 11 bases in the middle. This CDR3 is 15 amino acids long. Here the CDR3 reads CASSLQGTSNQPQHF. As DNA, the CDR3 is TGTGCCAGCTCACTGCAGGGGACCAGCAATCAGCCCCAGCATTTT.

The table lists this clone with a count of one. V usage is TRBV7-9 and J usage is TRBJ1-4; D remains ambiguous. There are 14 residues in the CDR3. The V and J ends lost 5 bases and 8 bases respectively, with 15 bases between them. The germline gives CDR1 SEHNR, CDR2 FQNEAQ (reference sequence). CDR3 DNA: TGTGCCAGCAGCGTCGGTGGGATCCGGGAAAAACTGTTTTTT. Protein sequence: CASSVGGIREKLFF.

The chain uses TRBV3-1 (or the pseudogene TRBV3-2) and TRBJ1-5, with D possibly TRBD1 on 6 matching bases. The germline V and J ends were trimmed by 6 bases and 7 bases, with 16 bases remaining between them. CDR1 and CDR2 from the germline V gene are LGHDT and YNNKEL (reference sequence). CDR3 length: 14 residues. This chain's CDR3 is CASSPPGGGQPQHF. CDR3 in DNA: TGTGCCAGCAGTCCCCCGGGGGGCGGACAGCCCCAGCATTTT.

The gene calls are TRBV5-6 and TRBJ1-6; weak D call: TRBD1 (5 bases). The CDR3 is 16 amino acids. Germline values: CDR1 SGHDT, CDR2 YYEEEE. The ends were cut back, 0 bases at V and 6 bases at J, with 13 bases in the middle. The CDR3 bases are TGTGCCAGCAGCTTGGTTGTCGGCAGGGTTAATTCACCCCTCCACTTT. Protein sequence: CASSLVVGRVNSPLHF.

The chain joins TRBV7-3 to TRBJ1-3; 7 bases fit TRBD1. CDR1 and CDR2 from the germline V gene are SGHTA and FQGTGA. Trimming at V came to 1 base and at J to 4 bases, leaving 7 bases not matched to a gene. CDR3 size: 16 residues. Here the CDR3 reads CASSLKTGTAGNTIYF. The CDR3 nucleotides read TGTGCCAGCAGCTTAAAAACCGGGACAGCAGGAAACACCATATATTTT.

This sequence joins TRBV5-1 and TRBJ1-2; 10 bases fit TRBD1. The CDR3 runs to 14 residues. Per the germline V gene, CDR1 is SGHRS and CDR2 is YFSETQ. V dropped 3 bases and J dropped 4; count of bases not matched to a gene: 3. The CDR3 protein is CASSSGTGAYGYTF. The CDR3 DNA is TGCGCCAGCAGCTCCGGGACAGGGGCCTATGGCTACACCTTC.

The chain employs TRBV7-8 and TRBJ2-2; D might be TRBD2 (5 bases). Germline CDR1 SGHVS, CDR2 FQNEAQ. The CDR3 has 19 amino acids. The ends were cut back, 0 bases at V and 0 bases at J, with 17 bases in the middle. The CDR3 nucleotides are TGTGCCAGCAGCTTAGCGAATTCCGCAATAGCGCCGAACACCGGGGAGCTGTTTTTT. Protein sequence: CASSLANSAIAPNTGELFF.

J is TRBJ1-2 and V is TRBV4-3, with D unresolved. The CDR3 covers 14 residues. Looked up from germline, CDR1 is LGHNA and CDR2 is YSLEER. V gave up 4 bases and J gave up 2 bases, with 11 bases separating them. The CDR3 is CASSPRSGNYGYTF. DNA for the CDR3: TGCGCCAGCAGCCCCAGGTCCGGAAACTATGGCTACACCTTC.

V is TRBV3-1 (or the pseudogene TRBV3-2) and J is TRBJ1-1; perhaps TRBD1 as D (5 bases). This CDR3 has 12 amino acids. V was trimmed by 8 bases and J by 8 bases, leaving 15 bases between them. The germline V gene encodes CDR1 LGHDT and CDR2 YNNKEL (reference sequence). In DNA, the CDR3 is TGTGCCAGCCACAACCCCCGGGGCGAAGCTTTCTTT. This encodes CASHNPRGEAFF.

The genes are TRBV5-4 and TRBJ2-3; possibly TRBD1 or TRBD2 for D (5 bases each). The germline V and J ends were trimmed by 4 bases and 2 bases, with 23 bases remaining between them. This CDR3 has 18 amino acids. Per the germline V gene, CDR1 is SGHNT and CDR2 is YYREEE (reference sequence). CDR3 DNA: TGTGCCAGCAGCGCTTTCCCCCGGGACCACCGGACCACAGATACGCAGTATTTT. Amino acids: CASSAFPRDHRTTDTQYF. The whole variable domain, remainder taken from reference TRBV5-4 and TRBJ2-3, is ETGVTQSPTHLIKTRGQQVTLRCSSQSGHNTVSWYQQALGQGPQFIFQYYREEENGRGNFPPRFSGLQFPNYSSELNVNALELDDSALYLCASSAFPRDHRTTDTQYFGPGTRLTVL.

The V and J genes are TRBV3-1 (or the pseudogene TRBV3-2) and TRBJ2-7; 8 positions match TRBD2. Germline loops: CDR1 LGHDT, CDR2 YNNKEL (reference sequence). After removal of 0 bases from V and 3 bases from J, the junction contained 4 bases not matched to a gene. This CDR3 is built from 15 residues. CDR3 region: CASSQDPGGGYEQYF. In DNA, the CDR3 is TGTGCCAGCAGCCAAGATCCCGGGGGGGGCTACGAGCAGTACTTC.

This chain connects TRBV19 to TRBJ1-6, with TRBD1 matching over 8 bases. Germline trimming cut 7 bases from V and 5 bases from J; bases unmatched to any gene: 19. The CDR3 extends over 19 amino acids. CDR1 and CDR2 (germline): LNHDA, SQIVND (reference sequence). The CDR3 bases are TGTGCCAGTACCCTCACCGGGACAGGCCTCCTACGGGATAATTCACCCCTCCACTTT. Protein sequence: CASTLTGTGLLRDNSPLHF.

This clone was observed a few times. This chain links TRBV30 with TRBJ2-3; D uncertain. There are 14 residues in the CDR3. Trimming removed 1 base from V and 1 base from J, with 9 bases in between. The germline CDR1 and CDR2 sequences are GTSNPN and SVGIG (reference sequence). The CDR3 DNA reads TGTGCCTGGAGTGAAGGGTTGCGCACAGATACGCAGTATTTT. As protein: CAWSEGLRTDTQYF.

The chain has TRBV28 and TRBJ1-1; D unclear. Germline V gives CDR1 MDHEN, CDR2 SYDVKM. V lost 3 bases and J lost 1, with 6 bases in between. This CDR3 is 13 amino acids long. The CDR3, as DNA: TGTGCCAGCAGTTTCTCAGGGAACACTGAAGCTTTCTTT. It specifies CASSFSGNTEAFF.

The J gene is TRBJ1-1, the V gene TRBV5-1, with D perhaps matching TRBD1 (6 bases). CDR3 length: 14 amino acids. The germline CDR1 and CDR2 sequences are SGHRS and YFSETQ. V was clipped by 4 bases and J by 1 base, with 11 bases between them. The CDR3 sequence is CASSPQTGNTEAFF. Here the CDR3 DNA reads TGCGCCAGCAGCCCGCAGACAGGGAACACTGAAGCTTTCTTT.

This clone has just one count. The chain couples TRBV30 to TRBJ2-5, with 9 bases aligning to TRBD2. CDR3 length equals 16 residues. V dropped 0 bases and J dropped 0; count of bases not matched to a gene: 5. The germline gives CDR1 GTSNPN, CDR2 SVGIG (reference sequence). CDR3 residues: CAWSVKSGGHQETQYF. The CDR3 DNA sequence: TGTGCCTGGAGTGTCAAAAGCGGGGGGCACCAAGAGACCCAGTACTTC.

This chain connects TRBV7-3 to TRBJ2-7, with 7 bases aligning to TRBD1. Germline trimming cut 2 bases from V and 0 bases from J; bases unmatched to any gene: 4. This CDR3 is built from 15 residues. CDR1 is SGHTA, CDR2 FQGTGA, per germline. The CDR3 sequence: CASSLYPGGSYEQYF. The DNA of the CDR3 is TGTGCCAGCAGCTTATACCCAGGGGGCTCCTACGAGCAGTACTTC.

Concerning this clone itself: Germline is not matched at one junction end, which may reflect a read error. The V call is TRBV28, the J call TRBJ1-4; D possibly corresponds to TRBD1 (6 bases). The CDR3 runs to 15 residues. Germline V gene sequence: CDR1 MDHEN, CDR2 SYDVKM. The CDR3 region has the DNA TGTGCCAGCAGCTTATGGGGGGCTCCTAGTGAAAAACTGTTTTTT. It translates to CASSLWGAPSEKLFF.

The table lists this clone with a few counts. The chain recombines TRBV7-9 with TRBJ2-2, with 8 positions matching TRBD2. Trimming at V came to 5 bases and at J to 7 bases, leaving 12 bases not matched to a gene. CDR3 length: 16 amino acids. From germline, CDR1 is SEHNR and CDR2 FQNEAQ (reference sequence). CDR3 residues: CASSLRAGEARGELFF. In DNA form, the CDR3 reads TGTGCCAGCAGCCTCCGAGCGGGAGAGGCCCGCGGGGAGCTGTTTTTT.

V gene TRBV5-1 combines with J gene TRBJ2-7, with D uncertain. Germline assignment: CDR1 SGHRS and CDR2 YFSETQ. With 4 bases removed from V and 4 bases from J, the gap between germline ends came to 15 bases. This CDR3 comprises 14 residues. The CDR3: CASSDGWAAYEQYF. DNA for the CDR3: TGCGCCAGCAGCGACGGATGGGCAGCGTACGAGCAGTACTTC.

The chain has TRBV9 and TRBJ2-1, with a possible D match to TRBD1 (6 bases). Germline-derived CDR1 and CDR2 are SGDLS and YYNGEE. This CDR3 is 16 amino acids long. The V end lost 0 bases, the J end lost 8 bases, and 18 bases lay between the germline ends. CDR3 amino acids: CASSVAALARGDEQFF. DNA of the CDR3: TGTGCCAGCAGCGTAGCTGCTCTAGCCAGGGGCGATGAGCAGTTCTTC.

The chain recombines TRBV2 with TRBJ2-2; D possibly corresponds to TRBD1 (6 bases). CDR1 and CDR2 (germline): SNHLY, FYNNEI. CDR3 length: 15 residues. Trimming cost V 2 bases and J 2 bases, with 9 bases left between them. The CDR3 nucleotides read TGTGCCAGCAGTGAAAGGGGACACAACACCGGGGAGCTGTTTTTT. Translated: CASSERGHNTGELFF.